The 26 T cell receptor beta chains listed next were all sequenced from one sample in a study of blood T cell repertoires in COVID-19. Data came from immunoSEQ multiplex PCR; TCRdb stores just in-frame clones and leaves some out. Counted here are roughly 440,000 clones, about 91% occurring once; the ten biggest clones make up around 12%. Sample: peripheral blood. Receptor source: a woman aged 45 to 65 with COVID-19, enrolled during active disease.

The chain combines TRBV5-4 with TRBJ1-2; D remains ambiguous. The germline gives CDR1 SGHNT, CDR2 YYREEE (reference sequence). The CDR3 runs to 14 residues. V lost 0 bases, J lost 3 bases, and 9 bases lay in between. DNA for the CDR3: TGTGCCAGCAGCTTGGGGGCGCAGGACTATGGCTACACCTTC. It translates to CASSLGAQDYGYTF.

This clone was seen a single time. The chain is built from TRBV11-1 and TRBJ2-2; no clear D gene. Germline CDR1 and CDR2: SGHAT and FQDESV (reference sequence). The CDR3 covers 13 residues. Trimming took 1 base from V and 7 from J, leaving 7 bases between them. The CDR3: CASSLGLDGELFF. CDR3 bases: TGTGCCAGCAGCTTAGGACTGGACGGGGAGCTGTTTTTT.

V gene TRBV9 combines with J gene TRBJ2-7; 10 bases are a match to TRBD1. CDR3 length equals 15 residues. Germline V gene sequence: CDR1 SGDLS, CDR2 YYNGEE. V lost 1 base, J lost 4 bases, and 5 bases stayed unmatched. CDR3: CASSVNGQGGYEQYF. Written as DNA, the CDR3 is TGTGCCAGCAGCGTAAATGGACAGGGGGGGTACGAGCAGTACTTC.

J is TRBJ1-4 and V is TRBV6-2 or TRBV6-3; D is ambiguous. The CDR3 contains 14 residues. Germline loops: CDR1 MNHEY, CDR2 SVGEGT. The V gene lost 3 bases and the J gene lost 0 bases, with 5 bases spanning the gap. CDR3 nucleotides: TGTGCCAGCAGTTATACAGCAACTAATGAAAAACTGTTTTTT. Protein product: CASSYTATNEKLFF.

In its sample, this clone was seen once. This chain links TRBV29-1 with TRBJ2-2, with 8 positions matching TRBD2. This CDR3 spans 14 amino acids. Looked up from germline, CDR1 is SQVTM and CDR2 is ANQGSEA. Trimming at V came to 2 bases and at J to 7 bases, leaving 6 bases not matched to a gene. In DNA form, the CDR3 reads TGCAGCGTTGAAAGCGGGGGTCGGGTCGGGGAGCTGTTTTTT. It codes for CSVESGGRVGELFF.

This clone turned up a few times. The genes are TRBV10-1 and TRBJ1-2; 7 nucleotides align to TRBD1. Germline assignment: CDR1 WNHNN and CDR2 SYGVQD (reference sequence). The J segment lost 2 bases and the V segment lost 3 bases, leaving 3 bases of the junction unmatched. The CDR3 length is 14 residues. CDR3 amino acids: CASSDLDRNYGYTF. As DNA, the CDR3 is TGCGCCAGCAGTGATTTGGACAGGAACTATGGCTACACCTTC.

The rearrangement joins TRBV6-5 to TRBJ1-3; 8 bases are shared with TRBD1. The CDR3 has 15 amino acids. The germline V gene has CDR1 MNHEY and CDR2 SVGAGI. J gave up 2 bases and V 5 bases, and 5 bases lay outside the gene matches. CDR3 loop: CASSTLTGAGNTIYF. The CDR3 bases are TGTGCCAGCAGTACCCTGACAGGGGCTGGAAACACCATATATTTT.

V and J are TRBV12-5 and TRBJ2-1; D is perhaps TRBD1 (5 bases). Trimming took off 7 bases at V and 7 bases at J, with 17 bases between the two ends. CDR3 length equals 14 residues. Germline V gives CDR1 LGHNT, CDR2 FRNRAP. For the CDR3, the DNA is TGTGCTAGTGCCCAGGGTGGGATTGGGAATGAGCAGTTCTTC. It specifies CASAQGGIGNEQFF.

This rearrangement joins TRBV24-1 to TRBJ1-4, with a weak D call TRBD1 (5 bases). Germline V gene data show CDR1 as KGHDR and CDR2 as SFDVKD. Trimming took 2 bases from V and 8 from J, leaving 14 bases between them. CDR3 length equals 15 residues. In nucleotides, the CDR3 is TGTGCCACCAGTGATTCGGGGGGAGGTACGGAAAAACTGTTTTTT. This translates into CATSDSGGGTEKLFF.

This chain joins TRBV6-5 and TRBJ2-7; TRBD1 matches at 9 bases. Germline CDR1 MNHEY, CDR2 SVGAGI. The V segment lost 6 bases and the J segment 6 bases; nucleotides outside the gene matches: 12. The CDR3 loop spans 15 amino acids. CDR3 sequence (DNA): TGTGCCAGCAGACTCACAGGGGGCTACAAGGCCGAGCAGTACTTC. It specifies CASRLTGGYKAEQYF.

The CDR3 DNA follows: TGTGCCACCGCGGACAGAGATTCAACTAATGAAAAACTGTTTTTT. It is translated as CATADRDSTNEKLFF. The chain employs TRBV19 and TRBJ1-4; possibly TRBD1 for D (6 bases). Germline V gene data show CDR1 as LNHDA and CDR2 as SQIVND (reference sequence). The CDR3 contains 15 residues. V lost 10 bases, J lost 0 bases, and 15 bases lay in between.

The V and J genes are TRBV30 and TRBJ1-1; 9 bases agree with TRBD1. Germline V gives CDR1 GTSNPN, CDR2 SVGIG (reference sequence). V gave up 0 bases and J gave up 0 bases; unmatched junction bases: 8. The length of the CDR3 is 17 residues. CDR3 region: CAWSVRTGAYMNTEAFF. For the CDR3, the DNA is TGTGCCTGGAGTGTACGGACAGGGGCCTACATGAACACTGAAGCTTTCTTT.

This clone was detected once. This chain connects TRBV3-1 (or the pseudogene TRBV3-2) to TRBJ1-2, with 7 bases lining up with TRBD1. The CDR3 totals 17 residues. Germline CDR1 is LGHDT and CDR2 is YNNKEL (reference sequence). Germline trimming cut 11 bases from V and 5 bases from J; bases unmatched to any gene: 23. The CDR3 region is CAAARPLRQGDWYGYTF. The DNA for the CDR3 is TGTGCCGCAGCTCGGCCACTTCGACAGGGAGATTGGTATGGCTACACCTTC.

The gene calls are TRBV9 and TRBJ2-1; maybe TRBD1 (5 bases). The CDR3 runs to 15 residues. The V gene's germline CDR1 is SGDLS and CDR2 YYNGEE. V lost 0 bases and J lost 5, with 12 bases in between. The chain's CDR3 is CASSVEPRDHNEQFF. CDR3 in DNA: TGTGCCAGCAGCGTAGAGCCCAGGGATCACAATGAGCAGTTCTTC.

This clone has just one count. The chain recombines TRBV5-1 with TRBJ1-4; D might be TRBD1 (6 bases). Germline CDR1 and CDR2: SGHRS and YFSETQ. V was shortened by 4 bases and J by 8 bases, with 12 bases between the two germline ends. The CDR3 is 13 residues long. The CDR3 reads CASSLTGFEKLFF. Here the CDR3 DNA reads TGCGCCAGCAGCCTCACAGGGTTCGAAAAACTGTTTTTT. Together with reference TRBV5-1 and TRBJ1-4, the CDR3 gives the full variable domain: KAGVTQTPRYLIKTRGQQVTLSCSPISGHRSVSWYQQTPGQGLQFLFEYFSETQRNKGNFPGRFSGRQFSNSRSEMNVSTLELGDSALYLCASSLTGFEKLFFGSGTQLSVL.

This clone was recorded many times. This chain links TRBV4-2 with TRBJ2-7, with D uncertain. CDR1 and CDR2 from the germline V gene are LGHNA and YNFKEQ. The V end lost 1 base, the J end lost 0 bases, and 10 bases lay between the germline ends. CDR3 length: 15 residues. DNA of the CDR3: TGTGCCAGCAGCCAAGCCCTGCTAGACTCCTACGAGCAGTACTTC. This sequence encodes CASSQALLDSYEQYF.

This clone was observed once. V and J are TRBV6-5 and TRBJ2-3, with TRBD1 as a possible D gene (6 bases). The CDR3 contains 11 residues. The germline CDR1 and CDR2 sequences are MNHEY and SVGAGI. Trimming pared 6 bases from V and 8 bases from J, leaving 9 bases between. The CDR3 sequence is CASSRGGTQYF. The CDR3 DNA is TGTGCCAGCAGCAGGGGTGGTACGCAGTATTTT.

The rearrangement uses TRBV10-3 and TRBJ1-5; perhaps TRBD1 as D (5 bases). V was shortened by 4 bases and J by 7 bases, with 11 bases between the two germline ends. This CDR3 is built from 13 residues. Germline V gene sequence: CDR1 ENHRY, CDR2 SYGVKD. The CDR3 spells CAISGEGRQPQHF. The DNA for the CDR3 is TGTGCCATCAGTGGGGAGGGGAGACAGCCCCAGCATTTT.

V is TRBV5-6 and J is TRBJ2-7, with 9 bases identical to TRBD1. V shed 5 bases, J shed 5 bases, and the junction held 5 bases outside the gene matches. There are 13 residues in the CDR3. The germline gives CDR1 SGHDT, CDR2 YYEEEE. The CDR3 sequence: CASSWDRVDEQYF. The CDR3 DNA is TGTGCCAGCAGTTGGGACAGGGTCGACGAGCAGTACTTC.

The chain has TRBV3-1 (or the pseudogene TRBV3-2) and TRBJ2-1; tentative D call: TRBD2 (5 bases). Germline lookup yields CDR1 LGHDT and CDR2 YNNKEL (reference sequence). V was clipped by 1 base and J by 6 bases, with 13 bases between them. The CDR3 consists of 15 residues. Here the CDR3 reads CASSQGFGVPNEQFF. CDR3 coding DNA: TGTGCCAGCAGCCAAGGGTTCGGGGTCCCCAATGAGCAGTTCTTC.

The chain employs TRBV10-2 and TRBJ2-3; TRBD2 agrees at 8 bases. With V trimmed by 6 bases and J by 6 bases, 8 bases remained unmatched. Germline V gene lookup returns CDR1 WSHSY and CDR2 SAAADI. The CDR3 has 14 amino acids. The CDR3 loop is CASRRGGPTDTQYF. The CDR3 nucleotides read TGCGCCAGCAGGCGCGGGGGGCCGACCGATACGCAGTATTTT.

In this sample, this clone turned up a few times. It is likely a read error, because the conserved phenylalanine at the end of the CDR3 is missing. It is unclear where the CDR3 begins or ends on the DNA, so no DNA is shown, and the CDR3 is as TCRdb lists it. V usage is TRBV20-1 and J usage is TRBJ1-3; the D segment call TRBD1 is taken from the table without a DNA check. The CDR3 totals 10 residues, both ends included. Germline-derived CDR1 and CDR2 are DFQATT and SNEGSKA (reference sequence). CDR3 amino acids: CSASPRTGRS.

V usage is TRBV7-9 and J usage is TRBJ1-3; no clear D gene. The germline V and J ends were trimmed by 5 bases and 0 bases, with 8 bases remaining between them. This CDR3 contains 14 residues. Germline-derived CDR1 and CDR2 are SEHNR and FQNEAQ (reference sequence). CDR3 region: CASSLLNSGNTIYF. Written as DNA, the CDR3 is TGTGCCAGCAGCCTCCTTAACTCTGGAAACACCATATATTTT.

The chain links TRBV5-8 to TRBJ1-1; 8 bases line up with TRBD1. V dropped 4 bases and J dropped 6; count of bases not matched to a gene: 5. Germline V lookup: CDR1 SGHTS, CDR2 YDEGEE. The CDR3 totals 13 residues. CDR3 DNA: TGTGCCAGCAGCCTCAGGGGGCTCGCTGAAGCTTTCTTT. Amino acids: CASSLRGLAEAFF.

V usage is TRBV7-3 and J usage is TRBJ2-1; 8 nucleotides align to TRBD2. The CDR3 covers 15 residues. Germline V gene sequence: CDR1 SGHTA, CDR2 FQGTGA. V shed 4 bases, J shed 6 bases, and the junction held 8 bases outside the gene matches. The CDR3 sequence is CASSYSAGGLNEQFF. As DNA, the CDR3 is TGTGCCAGCAGCTACTCTGCGGGGGGCCTCAATGAGCAGTTCTTC.

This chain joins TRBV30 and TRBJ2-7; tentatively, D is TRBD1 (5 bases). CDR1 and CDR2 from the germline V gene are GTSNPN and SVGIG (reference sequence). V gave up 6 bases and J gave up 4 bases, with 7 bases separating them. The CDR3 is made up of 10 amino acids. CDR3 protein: CACQGYEQYF. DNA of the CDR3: TGTGCCTGCCAGGGATACGAGCAGTACTTC. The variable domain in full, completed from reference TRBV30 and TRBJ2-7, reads SQTIHQWPATLVQPVGSPLSLECTVEGTSNPNLYWYRQAAGRGLQLLFYSVGIGQISSEVPQNLSASRPQDRQFILSSKKLLLSDSGFYLCACQGYEQYFGPGTRLTVT.